These T cell receptor beta chains were read from a single sample in a study of human T cells and chemical hapten exposure. TCRdb re-derived calls from the RACE reads in MiXCR, one entry per CDR3 protein. The sample lists roughly 70,000 distinct CDR3 sequences, 32% occurring once. The source was whole blood, collected in connection with sensitization to the hapten diphenylcyclopropenone (DPC). These receptors came from a man in his forties with alopecia areata. Some clones in this sample may be carry-over from other donors' samples. CDR3s include the opening cysteine and the closing phenylalanine or tryptophan.

TRBV7-8	TRBJ2-7	CASSPKDFLYSYEQYF
TRBV14	TRBJ2-1	CASSSLPGYGNEQFF
TRBV7-9	TRBJ1-1	CASSTGQGNTEAFF
TRBV6-1	TRBJ1-5	CASSELNSNQPQHF
TRBV6-1	TRBJ2-1	CASRIGHRGYNEQFF
TRBV7-2	TRBJ2-5	CASSLVGTGGQETQYF
TRBV6-1	TRBJ1-6	CASSEASSYNSPLHF
TRBV7-2	TRBJ2-2	CASRPYTNRELFF
TRBV5-6	TRBJ1-1	CASSLDRRGAGTEAFF
TRBV12-3/TRBV12-4	TRBJ2-7	CASSPTSGYYEQYF
TRBV27	TRBJ2-1	CASKIRAGLLYNEQFF
TRBV10-3	TRBJ2-3	CAISALVRDTQYF
TRBV7-9	TRBJ2-2	CASSFQGSGTGELFF
TRBV4-1	TRBJ2-7	CASSQAGWQYF
TRBV10-3	TRBJ2-1	CAISATTAGEQFF
TRBV4-3	TRBJ2-7	CASSQGLAVAYEQYF
TRBV6-1	TRBJ2-5	CASISGAGETQYF
TRBV10-3	TRBJ2-5	CAIMSGTQETQYF
TRBV2	TRBJ2-5	CASSYTSGREETQYF
TRBV6-6	TRBJ2-7	CASMWDRVPYEQYF
TRBV12-3/TRBV12-4	TRBJ2-3	CASSKKTSGRTDTQYF
TRBV27	TRBJ2-1	CASIYRQGAYNEQFF
TRBV25-1	TRBJ2-1	CASSESGGDEQFF
TRBV29-1	TRBJ2-1	CSVELFFQGTNEQFF
TRBV20-1	TRBJ2-7	CSAESLAGSSATYARYF
TRBV12-3/TRBV12-4	TRBJ1-5	CASSFRGAASSNQPQHF
TRBV14	TRBJ1-3	CASSQLSGNTIYF
TRBV3-1	TRBJ2-1	CASSRVEASNEQFF
TRBV12-3/TRBV12-4	TRBJ2-3	CASSLGSVLRTDTQYF
TRBV7-2	TRBJ2-1	CASSLDRGLNEQFF
TRBV5-5	TRBJ1-1	CASSLVGQGGTEAFF
TRBV7-9	TRBJ1-3	CASSLGVSGNTIYF
TRBV6-5	TRBJ2-1	CASSHWAGSYNEQFF
TRBV11-3	TRBJ2-2	CASSLISGSGTGELFF
TRBV2	TRBJ2-5	CASSEALDRGGVETQYF
TRBV5-1	TRBJ1-4	CASNRGRTDEKLFF
TRBV10-3	TRBJ2-1	CAISGGPNEQFF
TRBV5-4	TRBJ2-5	CASSYPEETQYF
TRBV28	TRBJ2-2	CASSNPELANTGELFF
TRBV20-1	TRBJ1-5	CSARDQSQGGQPQHF
TRBV28	TRBJ2-7	CASRGYRARSYEQYF
TRBV6-5	TRBJ2-6	CASTPLLAGGPPGANVLTF
TRBV15	TRBJ2-1	CATSRDHTSGSLEQFF
TRBV30	TRBJ1-1	CAWSFTSYRDDTEAFF
TRBV28	TRBJ2-1	CASTLHPDSVGEQFF
TRBV6-4	TRBJ2-3	CASSPSGTDTQYF
TRBV3-1	TRBJ2-2	CASSQDVRGTGELFF
TRBV2	TRBJ1-4	CASSVNRDSLLEEKLFF
TRBV7-9	TRBJ1-1	CASSFNRVTEAFF
TRBV20-1	TRBJ2-3	CSASLPGQGTDTQYF
TRBV7-3	TRBJ2-3	CASSSAGEDTQYF
TRBV28	TRBJ2-5	CASSPRGTAQETQYF
TRBV12-3/TRBV12-4	TRBJ2-7	CASSPTGLDSTYEQYF
TRBV5-1	TRBJ2-7	CASSLAPDIAYEQYF
TRBV7-9	TRBJ2-1	CASSDRLNNEQFF
TRBV20-1	TRBJ2-7	CSARLGNEQYF
TRBV12-3/TRBV12-4	TRBJ2-6	CASSLAPRHSGANVLTF
TRBV27	TRBJ1-4	CASSLRAGEKLFF